The 19 T cell receptor beta chains below were found in one sample sequenced in a study of blood T cell repertoires in COVID-19. Assay: immunoSEQ multiplex PCR; the TCRdb copy retains only in-frame clones and omits some. The data contain fewer than 150,000 clones, about four fifths of them singletons. Input material: peripheral blood. The receptors here all came from an elderly woman in a cohort sampled during active or convalescent COVID-19.

This CDR3 reads CASSVETTDGYTF. Here the CDR3 DNA reads TGTGCCAGCAGCGTAGAGACTACGGATGGCTACACCTTC. This chain connects TRBV9 to TRBJ1-2; D ambiguous. V gave up 0 bases and J gave up 6 bases, with 9 bases separating them. CDR1 is SGDLS, CDR2 YYNGEE, per germline. There are 13 residues in the CDR3.

The chain joins TRBV24-1 to TRBJ1-1; tentative D call: TRBD1 (6 bases). Trimming pared 3 bases from V and 6 bases from J, leaving 13 bases between. From germline, CDR1 is KGHDR and CDR2 SFDVKD. This CDR3 contains 14 residues. CDR3 region: CATSDGGGGAEAFF. CDR3 coding DNA: TGTGCCACCAGTGATGGGGGAGGGGGGGCTGAAGCTTTCTTT.

V usage is TRBV5-5 and J usage is TRBJ1-5, with a weak D call TRBD1 (6 bases). This CDR3 region has 16 residues. Germline CDR1 reads SGHKS; CDR2 reads YYEKEE (reference sequence). V was clipped by 2 bases and J by 0 bases, with 12 bases between them. The CDR3 is CASSLRPGDSNQPQHF. CDR3 in DNA: TGTGCCAGCAGCTTAAGACCAGGGGATAGCAATCAGCCCCAGCATTTT. Full variable domain (missing parts from reference TRBV5-5 and TRBJ1-5): DAGVTQSPTHLIKTRGQQVTLRCSPISGHKSVSWYQQVLGQGPQFIFQYYEKEERGRGNFPDRFSARQFPNYSSELNVNALLLGDSALYLCASSLRPGDSNQPQHFGDGTRLSIL.

The rearrangement joins TRBV2 to TRBJ2-3, with 10 bases identical to TRBD2. The junction had 12 bases not matched to a gene; V was cut back by 9 bases and J by 6 bases. This CDR3 comprises 15 residues. Germline CDR1 is SNHLY and CDR2 is FYNNEI. CDR3 bases: TGTGCCAGTACGATTAGCGGGGGGAGATCGGATACGCAGTATTTT. It yields the protein CASTISGGRSDTQYF.

V usage is TRBV3-1 (or the pseudogene TRBV3-2) and J usage is TRBJ2-3; weak D call: TRBD1 (6 bases). The germline V gene has CDR1 LGHDT and CDR2 YNNKEL (reference sequence). V lost 4 bases and J 2 bases, leaving 19 bases between the germline ends. The CDR3 runs to 17 residues. The CDR3 protein is CASSRLGGRVYTDTQYF. The CDR3 DNA is TGTGCCAGCAGCCGTCTAGGGGGTCGGGTCTACACAGATACGCAGTATTTT.

A few counts support this clone. The chain employs TRBV5-1 and TRBJ1-3, with D tentatively TRBD1 (5 bases). V was trimmed by 3 bases and J by 0 bases, leaving 10 bases between them. The CDR3 has 15 residues. Germline CDR1 SGHRS, CDR2 YFSETQ. The CDR3 loop reads CASSYTGDSGNTIYF. The CDR3 DNA reads as TGCGCCAGCAGCTACACGGGGGACTCTGGAAACACCATATATTTT.

V is TRBV4-2 and J is TRBJ2-1; the match to TRBD2 covers 12 bases. V lost 2 bases, J lost 8 bases, and 7 bases stayed unmatched. The V gene's germline CDR1 is LGHNA and CDR2 YNFKEQ. CDR3 length: 16 residues. The CDR3 is CASSQPGTSGFHEQFF. In nucleotides, the CDR3 is TGTGCCAGCAGCCAACCCGGGACTAGCGGGTTCCATGAGCAGTTCTTC.

There are many counts of this clone. The chain combines TRBV5-1 with TRBJ1-1; 7 positions match TRBD1. J gave up 0 bases and V 3 bases, and 8 bases lay outside the gene matches. Germline V gene sequence: CDR1 SGHRS, CDR2 YFSETQ. The CDR3 contains 16 residues. Here the CDR3 reads CASSSNTGDMNTEAFF. CDR3 bases: TGCGCCAGCAGCTCAAATACAGGGGACATGAACACTGAAGCTTTCTTT.

This chain connects TRBV28 to TRBJ2-1; 10 bases agree with TRBD2. With V trimmed by 6 bases and J by 4 bases, 6 bases remained unmatched. The CDR3 runs to 15 residues. Germline V gene lookup returns CDR1 MDHEN and CDR2 SYDVKM. The CDR3 loop reads CASSPTSGMYNEQFF. The CDR3 DNA follows: TGTGCCAGCAGCCCCACTAGCGGGATGTACAATGAGCAGTTCTTC.

The chain recombines TRBV12-3 or TRBV12-4 with TRBJ1-2; 7 bases line up with TRBD1. The CDR3 loop spans 13 amino acids. J gave up 9 bases and V 6 bases, and 10 bases lay outside the gene matches. CDR3 in amino acids: CASSSNHRGSYTF. DNA of the CDR3: TGTGCCAGCAGCTCCAACCACAGGGGAAGCTACACCTTC.

V usage is TRBV2 and J usage is TRBJ2-2, with 9 bases lining up with TRBD2. CDR1 SNHLY and CDR2 FYNNEI come from the germline V gene. The CDR3 has 15 residues. The V and J ends lost 6 bases and 0 bases, in that order; junction bases with no gene match: 2. The CDR3 sequence is CASRRGGPNTGELFF. The CDR3, as DNA: TGTGCCAGCAGGCGGGGGGGACCGAACACCGGGGAGCTGTTTTTT.

In its sample, this clone was seen a few times. The chain combines TRBV5-1 with TRBJ2-7; 12 positions agree with TRBD2. Losses at the gene ends were 4 bases for V and 4 bases for J; bases not matched to a gene: 15. The V gene's germline CDR1 is SGHRS and CDR2 YFSETQ. The CDR3 spans 18 residues. The CDR3 DNA reads TGCGCCAGCAGCCTCGGGACTAGCGGGTTCAGGCCCTTATACGAGCAGTACTTC. It specifies CASSLGTSGFRPLYEQYF.

V and J are TRBV3-1 (or the pseudogene TRBV3-2) and TRBJ1-5, with D hard to call. The germline CDR1 and CDR2 sequences are LGHDT and YNNKEL (reference sequence). CDR3 length equals 13 residues. Trimming removed 2 bases from V and 7 bases from J, with 9 bases in between. The CDR3 reads CASSQNWRQPQHF. The CDR3 DNA reads TGTGCCAGCAGCCAAAACTGGAGGCAGCCCCAGCATTTT.

This clone was detected only once. The chain recombines TRBV6-6 with TRBJ2-4; 9 bases map to TRBD2. From germline, CDR1 is MNHNY and CDR2 SVGAGI (reference sequence). The length of the CDR3 is 20 residues. Trimming removed 5 bases from V and 7 bases from J; junction bases left unmatched: 24. CDR3 region: CASSPPRSGGTLQNANIQYF. CDR3 sequence (DNA): TGTGCCAGCAGTCCCCCCCGGAGCGGGGGGACACTCCAAAATGCGAACATTCAGTACTTC.

This chain links TRBV30 with TRBJ1-3; D is uncertain. V lost 4 bases to trimming and J lost 2 bases, with 12 bases between them. Germline-derived CDR1 and CDR2 are GTSNPN and SVGIG (reference sequence). CDR3 length: 14 residues. The CDR3: CAWNPRLPGNTIYF. The CDR3 DNA is TGTGCCTGGAACCCGCGGCTTCCTGGAAACACCATATATTTT.

The genes are TRBV7-9 and TRBJ2-2; D ambiguous. V gave up 1 base and J gave up 7 bases, with 7 bases separating them. Germline V CDR1 and CDR2: SEHNR, FQNEAQ (reference sequence). The CDR3 is 13 amino acids. The CDR3 DNA sequence: TGTGCCAGCAGCTTAGAATCTTTCGGGGAGCTGTTTTTT. It yields the protein CASSLESFGELFF.

DNA for the CDR3: TGCAGCGTCAGGACAGCGGCTAACTATGGCTACACCTTC. Its protein is CSVRTAANYGYTF. The chain uses TRBV29-1 and TRBJ1-2; tentative D call: TRBD1 (6 bases). In germline, CDR1 is SQVTM, CDR2 ANQGSEA. This CDR3 region has 13 residues. Between the trimmed V and J ends, which lost 6 bases and 0 bases, there was a span of 11 bases.

The chain has TRBV25-1 and TRBJ1-4, with 7 bases aligning to TRBD1. The length of the CDR3 is 16 residues. J gave up 5 bases and V 6 bases, and 12 bases lay outside the gene matches. From germline, CDR1 is MGHDK and CDR2 SYGVNS. The chain's CDR3 is CASSGSKRTGNEKLFF. CDR3 nucleotide sequence: TGTGCCAGCAGCGGATCCAAAAGGACAGGCAATGAAAAACTGTTTTTT.

The chain uses TRBV7-3 and TRBJ2-2; D may be TRBD2 (5 bases). CDR3 length equals 14 residues. CDR1 and CDR2 from the germline V gene are SGHTA and FQGTGA. Trimming cost V 4 bases and J 4 bases, with 10 bases left between them. CDR3 DNA sequence: TGTGCCAGCAGCTCGCTCGGGGTCACCGGGGAGCTGTTTTTT. Amino acids: CASSSLGVTGELFF. Supplemented by reference TRBV7-3 and TRBJ2-2, the full variable domain reads GAGVSQTPSNKVTEKGKYVELRCDPISGHTALYWYRQSLGQGPEFLIYFQGTGAADDSGLPNDRFFAVRPEGSVSTLKIQRTERGDSAVYLCASSSLGVTGELFFGEGSRLTVL.